This T cell receptor (beta chain) was found in a study of T cell repertoires in cytomegalovirus infection. TCRdb called the reads again in MiXCR, with one record for every CDR3 protein. The data show about 890,000 distinct CDR3 sequences, roughly 30% seen once. Turning to this clonotype: What it binds is not known.

Overall study results and limits: CMV carriers with the relevant HLA were identified by cumulative public TCR beta family frequency.

V was clipped by 0 bases and J by 7 bases; unmatched bases: 2. CDR1 and CDR2 from the germline V gene are MNHEY and SVGAGI. The CDR3 spans 15 residues. The gene calls are TRBV6-5 and TRBJ1-4, with 10 bases that match TRBD1. This specimen consisted of cultured CD8+ T cells from PBMCs, obtained from culture after CMV antigen stimulation. This clonotype originated in a human donor in good health (CMV status not recorded). Some clones in this sample may be carry-over from other donors' samples. The CDR3 sequence is CASSYSTGGGEKLFF. CDR3 sequence (DNA): TGTGCCAGCAGTTACTCGACAGGGGGCGGTGAAAAACTGTTTTTT.